This TCR beta chain was recovered during a study of blood T cell repertoires in COVID-19 (TCRdb year 2020). About the study as a whole: Samples from collaborators originated in the United States, Italy and Spain and spanned both the acute and convalescent phases of COVID-19. Where available, HLA class I and class II types were obtained from metadata supplied by the sample provider rather than from assay-based typing. Samples were obtained from the ongoing ImmuneRACE study (first 160 participants) and from about 1,300 subjects provided by 6 global collaborators. The material from the prospective study consisted of cDNA or gDNA derived from T cells, B-cell-depleted T cells, or PBMCs. A freely available public database, intended as a resource for researchers studying the immune response to SARS-CoV-2, is where the repertoires were released. Nearly every sample came with metadata listing a de-identified subject ID, COVID-19 status, age in years and sex. Deeply sampled blood TCRbeta repertoires from subjects exposed to, actively infected with, or recovered from COVID-19 were included in the dataset. General conclusions and limits of the study: How much clinical and demographic metadata was included differed by source and by participant, and the metadata was provided uncurated.

From the cysteine through the phenylalanine, the CDR3 covers 14 amino acids. Just CDR3 DNA is preserved here, 42 bases in frame from base 1. V loses 10 bases, J loses 0 bases, and the germline ends lie 13 bases apart. From the germline V gene (reference sequence), CDR1 is MNHEY and CDR2 is SMNVEV. Remarks on this clone: Its antigen remains undetermined. The record has no base qualities; no much larger clone is one base away.

TCRbeta CDR3 regions were amplified from genomic DNA by means of the immunoSEQ Assay, a bias-controlled multiplex PCR. The original pipeline was this. Nucleated cell counts per sample were estimated from amplification of reference gene primers within the assay. To quantify the absolute abundance of each unique TCRbeta CDR3 rearrangement, sequence reads were collapsed and filtered. For each sample, productive Simpson clonality was calculated as the square root of Simpson's diversity index over productive rearrangements. TCRdb mirrors the immuneACCESS table, restricted to in-frame sequences. Some clones are absent from its copies; in checked studies, under half trace to an unresolved V gene, and the reason for the others is unknown. That table is the source of V, J and clone size, and D and trimming were worked out from the DNA. The sample table records 150,000 or so clones; about 90% of these occur just once. Of the sample, 4% is held by the ten largest clones.

Enrolling through a virtual design, the prospective study's participants ranged in age from roughly 18 to 89 years and lived across roughly 24 United States geographic areas. Cohort assignment in the prospective study relied on participant-reported clinical history from a screening survey and a study questionnaire. Exposed participants had been in contact with someone with a PCR-confirmed or clinician-diagnosed COVID-19 case within 2 weeks of study entry. Each participant in the prospective study had whole blood, serum and a nasopharyngeal or oropharyngeal swab collected by mobile phlebotomists. Over an approximately 2-month period, participants in the prospective study had the option of providing additional blood draws and questionnaires. Prospective study blood samples were shipped either frozen or at room temperature before DNA extraction.

The sequenced material came from PBMCs or T cells enriched from blood (not recorded which). This sequence originates from a woman between 40 and 55 years old who had been exposed to COVID-19. This sequence uses TRBV27 and TRBJ2-1; the best D guess is TRBD1, with 5 bases matching. The nucleotide sequence reads as follows: TGTGCCACTAAAGGGGAATACTCCTACAATGAGCAGTTCTTC. Its translation reads: CATKGEYSYNEQFF.